These T cell receptor beta chains were read from a single sample in a study of T cells in Graves' hyperthyroidism and ophthalmopathy. MiXCR, run by TCRdb on the multiplex PCR reads, gives a single entry per CDR3 protein. Here the sample spans under 550,000 distinct CDR3 sequences, roughly 13% being singletons. The sequenced sample was blood. All receptors come from a woman younger than 30 with Graves' hyperthyroidism. CDR3s include the opening cysteine and the closing phenylalanine or tryptophan. D genes are given only for firm matches. The size of a clone is reported for some rows only, either as once, few or many, or as a class for expanded clones.

v_gene	j_gene	abundance	d_gene	CDR3nt	CDR3aa
TRBV5-1	TRBJ2-1	NA	TRBD2	TGCGCCAGCAGCTCCGGGACTAGCGGGAGTATCTACAATGAGCAGTTCTTC	CASSSGTSGSIYNEQFF
TRBV5-4	TRBJ2-5	few	NA	TGTGCCAGCAGCTTCACAGGAGGCCTGGGAGAGACCCAGTACTTC	CASSFTGGLGETQYF
TRBV6-9	TRBJ1-2	few	TRBD1	TGTGCCAGCAGTTATCTTTCGACAGGGAGGGGCTATGGCTACACCTTC	CASSYLSTGRGYGYTF
TRBV12-3/TRBV12-4	TRBJ1-2	few	NA	TGTGCCAGCAGACCTTACAGGGATTTGGACTATGGCTACACCTTC	CASRPYRDLDYGYTF
TRBV10-3	TRBJ2-5	NA	TRBD1	TGTGCCATCAGTGAGCCAGGGGGCCAATTCAAAGGGACCCAGTACTTC	CAISEPGGQFKGTQYF
TRBV18	TRBJ2-2	few	NA	TGTGCCAGCCGTGGGGCCTTGAACACCGGGGAGCTGTTTTTT	CASRGALNTGELFF
TRBV24-1	TRBJ2-1	NA	NA	TGTGCCCCTTGCTACAATGAGCAGTTCTTC	CAPCYNEQFF
TRBV27	TRBJ1-4	many	NA	TGTGCCAGCAGTTCGAGGGTAGGGGAAAAACTGTTTTTT	CASSSRVGEKLFF
TRBV6-2/TRBV6-3	TRBJ1-2	NA	TRBD1	TGTGCCAGCAGTTGGACAGGGGATGGCTACACCTTC	CASSWTGDGYTF
TRBV7-2	TRBJ2-7	many	NA	TGTGCCAGCAGCTTAGAACGCCGAAGCTCCTACGAGCAGTACTTC	CASSLERRSSYEQYF
TRBV5-1	TRBJ1-6	many	NA	TGCGCCAGCAGCTTGGGTCAGGAGAATTCACCCCTCCACTTT	CASSLGQENSPLHF
TRBV6-1	TRBJ1-5	many	NA	TGTGCCAGCAGTTACCCAGCGAGCAATCAGCCCCAGCATTTT	CASSYPASNQPQHF
TRBV30	TRBJ2-1	many	TRBD2	TGTGCCTGGAGTACGGGATCTAGCGGGAGCGCCTACAATGAGCAGTTCTTC	CAWSTGSSGSAYNEQFF
TRBV7-8	TRBJ1-5	few	TRBD1	TGTGCCAGCAGCTTATTGGGGACAGGGAGCAATCAGCCCCAGCATTTT	CASSLLGTGSNQPQHF
TRBV28	TRBJ1-5	few	NA	TGTGCCAGCAGTTTATGGGGGCAGTCCCAGCATTTT	CASSLWGQSQHF
TRBV28	TRBJ1-1	many	NA	TGTGCCAGCAGTTTTCTACCAGGGCGCAACCACACTGAAGCTTTCTTT	CASSFLPGRNHTEAFF
TRBV5-1	TRBJ1-2	many	TRBD1	TGCGCCAGCAGCCTTAAAGAGACAGGGTTCTATGGCTACACCTTC	CASSLKETGFYGYTF
TRBV27	TRBJ2-2	many	TRBD2	TGTGCCAGCAGCAAATCTACTAGCGGCACCGGGGAGCTGTTTTTT	CASSKSTSGTGELFF
TRBV9	TRBJ1-3	NA	NA	TGTGCCAGCAGCGTATTCGGTGGAAACACCATATATTTT	CASSVFGGNTIYF
TRBV20-1	TRBJ2-1	many	NA	TGCAGTGCGACTGAAAGACGGCGGACCTACAATGAGCAGTTCTTC	CSATERRRTYNEQFF
TRBV20-1	TRBJ2-1	NA	TRBD2	TGCGGCATTCTAGCGGGAAACTCCTACAATGAGCAGTTCTTC	CGILAGNSYNEQFF
TRBV4-2	TRBJ2-4	NA	TRBD1	TGTGCCAGCAGCCAACAGGGGGTTCGCATAGCCAAAAACATTCAGTACTTC	CASSQQGVRIAKNIQYF
TRBV7-8	TRBJ1-5	many	NA	TGTGCCAGCAGGGAACATTCGGAGATAAGTCAGCCCCAGCATTTT	CASREHSEISQPQHF
TRBV28	TRBJ1-3	NA	TRBD1	TGTGCCAGTACGTTACAGGGGGCGCTCCCTGGAAACACCATATATTTT	CASTLQGALPGNTIYF
TRBV5-1	TRBJ2-6	NA	TRBD2	TGCGCCAGCAGCCGCCGAAAGACTAGCGGGCTGCACTCTGGGGCCAACGTCCTGACTTTC	CASSRRKTSGLHSGANVLTF
TRBV12-3/TRBV12-4	TRBJ2-5	many	NA	TGTGCCAGCAGTTTAGCCCTAAGACAGGCCCAAGAGACCCAGTACTTC	CASSLALRQAQETQYF
TRBV7-2	TRBJ2-3	many	NA	TGTGCCAGCAGCCCACTAGGATACACAGATACGCAGTATTTT	CASSPLGYTDTQYF
TRBV7-3	TRBJ1-1	many	NA	TGTGCCAGCAGCTTAACTCTACAGACTGAAGCTTTCTTT	CASSLTLQTEAFF
TRBV20-1	TRBJ2-7	NA	NA	TGCAGTGCAACCCACCCAGGACAGTCAATAGAGGGCGAGCAGTACTTC	CSATHPGQSIEGEQYF
TRBV5-4	TRBJ2-1	NA	NA	TGTGCCAGCAGCTTGGTGGCGGGGGCCCACAATGAGCAGTTCTTC	CASSLVAGAHNEQFF
TRBV12-3/TRBV12-4	TRBJ2-1	many	NA	TGTGCCAGCAGTTTATGGGGGGCGGCCGTGGATGAGCAGTTCTTC	CASSLWGAAVDEQFF
TRBV19	TRBJ1-5	few	TRBD1	TGTGCCAGTATTCCGGGACAGGGAAGCAATCAGCCCCAGCATTTT	CASIPGQGSNQPQHF
TRBV5-1	TRBJ2-2	many	NA	TGCGCCAGCAGCTGGCCCGACAGTACCGGGGAGCTGTTTTTT	CASSWPDSTGELFF
TRBV5-1	TRBJ2-4	NA	NA	TGCGCCAGCAGCGGCGGTCTACGGGACCGCCTGGCCAAAAACATTCAGTACTTC	CASSGGLRDRLAKNIQYF
TRBV7-8	TRBJ1-6	NA	NA	TGTGCCAGCAGCTTAGGGTCAGACTTCTATAATTCACCCCTCCACTTT	CASSLGSDFYNSPLHF
TRBV6-1	TRBJ2-2	few	NA	TGTGCCATCCGAGAGGGGGGCCCCGGGGAGCTGTTTTTT	CAIREGGPGELFF
TRBV10-2	TRBJ1-2	many	NA	TGCGCCAGCCTTCGGGACGACTATGGCTACACCTTC	CASLRDDYGYTF
TRBV5-6	TRBJ1-1	few	TRBD1	TGTGCCAGCAGCTTGGGCTGGACAGGGGGAAATCTGAACACTGAAGCTTTCTTT	CASSLGWTGGNLNTEAFF
TRBV4-2	TRBJ2-1	NA	NA	TGTGCCAGCAGCCAAGATCTTAGGACTATAAATGAGCAGTTCTTC	CASSQDLRTINEQFF
TRBV7-2	TRBJ2-7	NA	NA	TGTGCCAGCAGTTATAACGGGGGTTACCTCTACGAGCAGTACTTC	CASSYNGGYLYEQYF
TRBV4-3	TRBJ2-7	NA	NA	TGCGCCAGCAGCCGCCAAGCGCAATCCTACGAGCAGTACTTC	CASSRQAQSYEQYF
TRBV6-2/TRBV6-3	TRBJ1-5	many	TRBD1	TGTGCCAGTCTCAAACCGGGACAGGGAACGAATCAGCCCCAGCATTTT	CASLKPGQGTNQPQHF
TRBV2	TRBJ2-6	few	NA	TGTGCCAGCATCCTGGGCTCTGGGGCCAACGTCCTGACTTTC	CASILGSGANVLTF
TRBV7-2	TRBJ1-5	many	NA	TGTGCCAGCAGCCCCATGGGATGGCCGGATCAGCCCCAGCATTTT	CASSPMGWPDQPQHF
TRBV14	TRBJ2-5	many	TRBD2	TGTGCCAGCAGCCAAGAGTCGGCTAGCGGGAGTCGAGAGACCCAGTACTTC	CASSQESASGSRETQYF
TRBV6-1	TRBJ1-4	few	NA	TGTGCCAGCCGTCTCGGGTACAGGGAGCAAGGAAATGAAAAACTGTTTTTT	CASRLGYREQGNEKLFF